These 9 T cell receptor beta chains were sequenced from one sample in a study of blood T cells in healthy people across ages (dated by TCRdb to between 2014 and 2017). Libraries were made using 5' RACE. The reads were generated on an Illumina HiSeq 2500. A second PCR of roughly 7 to 11 cycles was performed with a sample-barcoded 5' primer and a J-beta primer mix. The raw public data were reprocessed by TCRdb itself: fastp quality trimming at Q25, MiXCR clonotype calling, in-frame beta chains only. Rows with one shared CDR3 protein collapse into an entry with the most common genes and DNA. A total of about a million distinct CDR3 sequences appear in this sample, 51% of them only once. The top ten hold roughly a fifth of the sample. The source material was blood. Receptors originate from a woman aged 60-75 years in good health.

This chain connects TRBV6-1 to TRBJ1-2; no definite D call. V was clipped by 2 bases and J by 4 bases, with 8 bases between them. Germline loops: CDR1 MNHNS, CDR2 SASEGT. The CDR3 contains 13 residues. CDR3 nucleotide sequence: TGTGCCAGCAGTGAACCTGGGAGCTATGGCTACACCTTC. Its protein is CASSEPGSYGYTF.

This clonotype was counted only a few times. The gene calls are TRBV29-1 and TRBJ2-3; no definite D call. V lost 2 bases, J lost 0 bases, and 12 bases lay in between. This CDR3 has 15 residues. Germline V gene lookup returns CDR1 SQVTM and CDR2 ANQGSEA. The CDR3 nucleotides are TGCAGCGTTGAAACGGGCGGAGTAAGCACAGATACGCAGTATTTT. Translation gives CSVETGGVSTDTQYF.

V gene TRBV12-3 or TRBV12-4 combines with J gene TRBJ1-1; D not certain. V lost 6 bases, J lost 6 bases, and 11 bases lay in between. The CDR3 is 12 amino acids. The CDR3 spells CASSSNLAEAFF. CDR3 bases: TGTGCCAGCAGCTCCAATTTGGCTGAAGCTTTCTTT.

This clonotype was seen many times. This chain links TRBV7-9 with TRBJ1-2, with D tentatively TRBD1 (5 bases). The V gene lost 4 bases and the J gene lost 4 bases, with 7 bases spanning the gap. The CDR3 covers 12 residues. CDR1 is SEHNR, CDR2 FQNEAQ, per germline (reference sequence). The CDR3 loop is CASSSDSYGYTF. CDR3 bases: TGTGCCAGCAGCTCCGACAGCTATGGCTACACCTTC.

The V and J genes are TRBV27 and TRBJ1-6; TRBD1 matches 9 bases. V was clipped by 6 bases and J by 7 bases; unmatched bases: 7. The CDR3 length is 15 residues. Germline V gene data show CDR1 as MNHEY and CDR2 as SMNVEV (reference sequence). CDR3 DNA sequence: TGTGCCAGCAGCCTCCGGGACAGGGCGAATTCACCCCTCCACTTT. It codes for CASSLRDRANSPLHF.

This clonotype occurred a few times. The V and J genes are TRBV20-1 and TRBJ1-2; 7 nucleotides agree with TRBD1. This CDR3 spans 13 amino acids. Trimming cost V 6 bases and J 8 bases; bases outside gene matches: 12. The germline V gene has CDR1 DFQATT and CDR2 SNEGSKA (reference sequence). Written as DNA, the CDR3 is TGCAGTGCCAAACCTGACAGGGATCGGGGCTACACCTTC. Translating gives CSAKPDRDRGYTF.

The table lists this clonotype with a few counts. The genes are TRBV15 and TRBJ2-7; D remains unclear. In germline, CDR1 is LNHNV, CDR2 YYDKDF (reference sequence). The CDR3 contains 15 residues. The ends were cut back, 4 bases at V and 2 bases at J, with 15 bases in the middle. In DNA, the CDR3 is TGTGCCACCAGCAACCTAGGCCTCTATCCCTACGAGCAGTACTTC. Its protein product is CATSNLGLYPYEQYF.

V gene TRBV7-9 combines with J gene TRBJ2-5; maybe TRBD2 (5 bases). The ends were cut back, 2 bases at V and 5 bases at J, with 12 bases in the middle. Germline V gene sequence: CDR1 SEHNR, CDR2 FQNEAQ (reference sequence). The CDR3 extends over 14 amino acids. The CDR3 spells CASSLRGAGETQYF. The DNA for the CDR3 is TGTGCCAGCAGCTTACGGGGAGCCGGGGAGACCCAGTACTTC. Supplemented by reference TRBV7-9 and TRBJ2-5, the full variable domain reads DTGVSQNPRHKITKRGQNVTFRCDPISEHNRLYWYRQTLGQGPEFLTYFQNEAQLEKSRLLSDRFSAERPKGSFSTLEIQRTEQGDSAMYLCASSLRGAGETQYFGPGTRLLVL.

V gene TRBV27 combines with J gene TRBJ2-1; D unresolved. CDR1 MNHEY and CDR2 SMNVEV come from the germline V gene (reference sequence). V shed 4 bases and J shed 8 bases, with 12 bases lying between them. The CDR3 has 13 amino acids. CDR3 loop: CASSSTTVHEQFF. The CDR3 DNA reads as TGTGCCAGCAGTTCTACGACTGTCCATGAGCAGTTCTTC.